One T cell receptor (beta chain) is described in this entry. Its antigen is currently unknown. Carried by the TCR beta cDNA libraries were unique molecular identifiers. TCRdb reprocessed the PCR reads via MiXCR and lists one record per CDR3 protein. The table has approximately 260,000 distinct CDR3 sequences, 35% to 45% seen once. This entry comes from a study of post-analysis software for immune sequencing data. Per germline, CDR1 MNHNS and CDR2 SASEGT. The CDR3 has 15 residues. Trimming removed 6 bases from V and 7 bases from J, with 22 bases in between. Study-wide results and limits: Controls showed lower frequencies than patients for a few TRBV segments, and TRBV5-6, TRBV5-1 and TRBV20-1 were among these. The F measure placed samples prepared in the same batch into strongly shared clusters.

The sequence was obtained from a girl aged 10 to 17 with multiple sclerosis. Sequenced input: blood. The chain recombines TRBV6-1 with TRBJ2-7; D possibly matches TRBD1 or TRBD2 (6 bases each). For the CDR3, the DNA is TGTGCCAGCAGCGACCTAGGGGGGCGAGGAAATGAGCAGTACTTC. Protein product: CASSDLGGRGNEQYF.